What follows is one TCR beta chain and its context. The antigen remains undetermined. This CDR3 contains 16 residues. V trimming: 6 bases; J trimming: 8 bases; junction bases outside the gene matches: 14. Germline V gives CDR1 MNHNY, CDR2 SVGAGI (reference sequence). This entry belongs to a study of T cells after posttransplantation cyclophosphamide. The method was immunoSEQ multiplex PCR; TCRdb's version includes in-frame clones alone and lacks a portion of them. This table has tens of thousands of clones, 78% appearing once. Cyclophosphamide on days +3 and +4 followed busulfan-fludarabine conditioning and a marrow graft. Study-wide results and limits: Recipient CMV seropositivity and CMV reactivation strongly tracked TRB clonality. Donor CD8+ memory clones often dominated recipient blood repertoires at later times. Skin or GI-infiltrating T cells shared few TRB sequences with blood.

The sequence derives from a female patient aged 35 to 55 who received an allogeneic stem cell transplant from a related donor, was CMV-positive, and had no GVHD. The graft donor may be the source of some T cells. The chain couples TRBV6-6 to TRBJ2-1; TRBD1 matches at 9 bases. Material: CD4+ T cells sorted from blood, obtained approximately 1,900 days after a stem cell transplant with posttransplant cyclophosphamide. DNA for the CDR3: TGTGCCAGCAGCTGGGACAGGGATCCTTCCCCCGATGAGCAGTTCTTC. Protein: CASSWDRDPSPDEQFF.